A selection of T cell receptor beta chains follows, all from one sample in a study of cytomegalovirus exposure and HLA in healthy donors. Assay: immunoSEQ multiplex PCR; the TCRdb copy retains only in-frame clones and omits some. The sample has some 150,000 clones; approximately 80% are singletons. The sample taken for sequencing was PBMCs. The receptors here all came from a man aged 30 to 45 in good health and CMV-seropositive. The CDR3 runs from the conserved cysteine through the conserved F or W. D genes are given only for firm matches. Clone size, where shown, is once, few, many, or a class for clones that have expanded.

CDR3aa: CATSRDLAVDQPQHF
CDR3nt: TGTGCCACCAGCAGAGATCTGGCCGTGGATCAGCCCCAGCATTTT
v_gene: TRBV15
abundance: few
j_gene: TRBJ1-5
d_gene: NA

CDR3aa: CASSDDGDNEQFF
CDR3nt: TGTGCCAGCAGCGATGACGGAGACAATGAGCAGTTCTTC
v_gene: TRBV28
abundance: NA
j_gene: TRBJ2-1
d_gene: NA

CDR3aa: CASSLAASGASSYEQYF
CDR3nt: TGTGCCAGCAGCTTAGCTGCCTCTGGTGCCAGCTCCTACGAGCAGTACTTC
v_gene: TRBV7-9
abundance: NA
j_gene: TRBJ2-7
d_gene: NA

CDR3aa: CSACEATEAFF
CDR3nt: TGCAGTGCGTGCGAGGCCACTGAAGCTTTCTTT
v_gene: TRBV29-1
abundance: NA
j_gene: TRBJ1-1
d_gene: NA

CDR3aa: CATSREGGVQPQHF
CDR3nt: TGTGCCACCAGCAGAGAGGGAGGGGTCCAGCCCCAGCATTTT
v_gene: TRBV15
abundance: few
j_gene: TRBJ1-5
d_gene: NA

CDR3aa: CASSLPPQQPQHF
CDR3nt: TGTGCCAGCAGCTTACCTCCCCAGCAGCCCCAGCATTTT
v_gene: TRBV7-2
abundance: once
j_gene: TRBJ1-5
d_gene: NA

CDR3aa: CASSQSLFSNQPQHF
CDR3nt: TGCGCCAGCAGCCAATCTTTATTCAGCAATCAGCCCCAGCATTTT
v_gene: TRBV4-1
abundance: NA
j_gene: TRBJ1-5
d_gene: NA

CDR3aa: CASSQGLAGLEQYF
CDR3nt: TGTGCCAGCAGCCAGGGACTAGCGGGACTCGAGCAGTACTTC
v_gene: TRBV5-8
abundance: NA
j_gene: TRBJ2-7
d_gene: TRBD2

CDR3aa: CASSLQPRVNSGANVLTF
CDR3nt: TGTGCCAGCAGCTTACAACCCAGGGTGAACTCTGGGGCCAACGTCCTGACTTTC
v_gene: TRBV11-3
abundance: NA
j_gene: TRBJ2-6
d_gene: NA

CDR3aa: CASSVDRDEKLFF
CDR3nt: TGTGCCAGCAGTGTAGACAGAGACGAAAAACTGTTTTTT
v_gene: TRBV6-1
abundance: NA
j_gene: TRBJ1-4
d_gene: NA

CDR3aa: CASSVAPGLATDTQYF
CDR3nt: TGTGCCAGCAGCGTAGCGCCGGGACTAGCAACAGATACGCAGTATTTT
v_gene: TRBV9
abundance: NA
j_gene: TRBJ2-3
d_gene: TRBD2

CDR3aa: CASSEEQGRSDEQYF
CDR3nt: TGTGCCAGCAGTGAGGAGCAGGGAAGATCCGACGAGCAGTACTTC
v_gene: TRBV2
abundance: once
j_gene: TRBJ2-7
d_gene: NA

CDR3aa: CASSLTSNEQFF
CDR3nt: TGTGCCAGCAGCTTGACTAGCAATGAGCAGTTCTTC
v_gene: TRBV5-6
abundance: NA
j_gene: TRBJ2-1
d_gene: NA

CDR3aa: CASSSPDRGQGYTF
CDR3nt: TGTGCCAGCAGTTCCCCGGACAGGGGTCAGGGCTACACCTTC
v_gene: TRBV28
abundance: NA
j_gene: TRBJ1-2
d_gene: TRBD1

CDR3aa: CASSLVTGPKNTGELFF
CDR3nt: TGTGCCAGCAGTTTAGTGACAGGGCCTAAGAACACCGGGGAGCTGTTTTTT
v_gene: TRBV28
abundance: NA
j_gene: TRBJ2-2
d_gene: TRBD1

CDR3aa: CASSRTSGSVQFF
CDR3nt: TGTGCCAGCAGTCGGACTAGCGGGAGTGTTCAGTTCTTC
v_gene: TRBV27
abundance: few
j_gene: TRBJ2-1
d_gene: TRBD2

CDR3aa: CASSQDDGESSYEQYF
CDR3nt: TGCGCCAGCAGCCAAGACGACGGGGAGAGCTCCTACGAGCAGTACTTC
v_gene: TRBV4-1
abundance: NA
j_gene: TRBJ2-7
d_gene: NA

CDR3aa: CASSSDSYNEQFF
CDR3nt: TGTGCCAGCAGCTCGGACAGCTACAATGAGCAGTTCTTC
v_gene: TRBV11-2
abundance: NA
j_gene: TRBJ2-1
d_gene: NA

CDR3aa: CASGRASGRQNTGELFF
CDR3nt: TGTGCCAGCGGAAGGGCTAGCGGGAGGCAGAACACCGGGGAGCTGTTTTTT
v_gene: TRBV2
abundance: NA
j_gene: TRBJ2-2
d_gene: TRBD2

CDR3aa: CASSLWDRDTQYF
CDR3nt: TGTGCCAGCAGCCTCTGGGACAGGGATACGCAGTATTTT
v_gene: TRBV5-6
abundance: NA
j_gene: TRBJ2-3
d_gene: TRBD1

CDR3aa: CASSIAGDRSGNTIYF
CDR3nt: TGTGCCAGTAGTATAGCAGGGGACCGCTCTGGAAACACCATATATTTT
v_gene: TRBV19
abundance: NA
j_gene: TRBJ1-3
d_gene: NA

CDR3aa: CASSLDPWEEGWYAEAFF
CDR3nt: TGCGCCAGCAGCTTGGACCCTTGGGAGGAGGGGTGGTACGCTGAAGCTTTCTTT
v_gene: TRBV5-1
abundance: NA
j_gene: TRBJ1-1
d_gene: NA

CDR3aa: CSSTAGANNEKLFF
CDR3nt: TGTTCCAGCACTGCAGGGGCCAATAATGAAAAACTGTTTTTT
v_gene: TRBV7-9
abundance: NA
j_gene: TRBJ1-4
d_gene: NA

CDR3aa: CASTIGTGPYEQYF
CDR3nt: TGTGCCAGTACCATCGGGACAGGCCCCTACGAGCAGTACTTC
v_gene: TRBV19
abundance: NA
j_gene: TRBJ2-7
d_gene: TRBD1

CDR3aa: CASSLGGFSEAFF
CDR3nt: TGTGCCAGCAGCTTAGGAGGATTTTCTGAAGCTTTCTTT
v_gene: TRBV7-9
abundance: NA
j_gene: TRBJ1-1
d_gene: NA

CDR3aa: CASSRGLGTQYF
CDR3nt: TGTGCCAGCAGCAGGGGACTCGGCACGCAGTATTTT
v_gene: TRBV7-6
abundance: NA
j_gene: TRBJ2-3
d_gene: NA

CDR3aa: CASSSPGGSGELFF
CDR3nt: TGTGCCAGCAGTTCCCCGGGGGGTTCGGGGGAGCTGTTTTTT
v_gene: TRBV6-6
abundance: few
j_gene: TRBJ2-2
d_gene: TRBD2

CDR3aa: CASSFGGGSSYEQYF
CDR3nt: TGCGCCAGCAGCTTCGGCGGCGGGAGCTCCTACGAGCAGTACTTC
v_gene: TRBV5-1
abundance: NA
j_gene: TRBJ2-7
d_gene: TRBD2

CDR3aa: CASSLPTSASYNEQFF
CDR3nt: TGTGCCAGCAGCCTTCCGACTAGCGCTAGTTACAATGAGCAGTTCTTC
v_gene: TRBV5-5
abundance: NA
j_gene: TRBJ2-1
d_gene: TRBD2

CDR3aa: CATRESAIEKLFF
CDR3nt: TGTGCCACCAGGGAGTCCGCGATTGAAAAACTGTTTTTT
v_gene: TRBV15
abundance: once
j_gene: TRBJ1-4
d_gene: NA

CDR3aa: CARAVTDTQYF
CDR3nt: TGTGCCAGAGCGGTCACAGATACGCAGTATTTT
v_gene: TRBV11-2
abundance: NA
j_gene: TRBJ2-3
d_gene: NA

CDR3aa: CASRLLAGVMNEQFF
CDR3nt: TGTGCCAGCAGATTACTAGCGGGAGTCATGAATGAGCAGTTCTTC
v_gene: TRBV6-4
abundance: NA
j_gene: TRBJ2-1
d_gene: TRBD2

CDR3aa: CASSSGVEQYF
CDR3nt: TGTGCCAGCAGCTCAGGGGTTGAGCAGTACTTC
v_gene: TRBV5-6
abundance: NA
j_gene: TRBJ2-7
d_gene: NA

CDR3aa: CSVDGTSGSYEQYF
CDR3nt: TGCAGCGTTGACGGGACTAGCGGGTCCTACGAGCAGTACTTC
v_gene: TRBV29-1
abundance: NA
j_gene: TRBJ2-7
d_gene: TRBD2

CDR3aa: CASSWRWGGRTEAFF
CDR3nt: TGTGCCAGCAGTTGGCGGTGGGGGGGGCGCACTGAAGCTTTCTTT
v_gene: TRBV28
abundance: NA
j_gene: TRBJ1-1
d_gene: NA

CDR3aa: CASSLFGLAGETQYF
CDR3nt: TGTGCCAGCAGTTTATTCGGACTAGCGGGAGAGACCCAGTACTTC
v_gene: TRBV27
abundance: few
j_gene: TRBJ2-5
d_gene: TRBD2

CDR3aa: CASSLMDRVYEQYF
CDR3nt: TGTGCCAGCAGTTTAATGGACAGGGTCTACGAGCAGTACTTC
v_gene: TRBV27
abundance: NA
j_gene: TRBJ2-7
d_gene: TRBD1

CDR3aa: CASSQDFQGAREQYF
CDR3nt: TGCGCCAGCAGCCAAGATTTCCAGGGGGCGCGCGAGCAGTACTTC
v_gene: TRBV4-1
abundance: NA
j_gene: TRBJ2-7
d_gene: TRBD1

CDR3aa: CASSLGDLQGNEQFF
CDR3nt: TGTGCCAGCAGCTTAGGGGACTTACAGGGGAATGAGCAGTTCTTC
v_gene: TRBV7-9
abundance: NA
j_gene: TRBJ2-1
d_gene: NA